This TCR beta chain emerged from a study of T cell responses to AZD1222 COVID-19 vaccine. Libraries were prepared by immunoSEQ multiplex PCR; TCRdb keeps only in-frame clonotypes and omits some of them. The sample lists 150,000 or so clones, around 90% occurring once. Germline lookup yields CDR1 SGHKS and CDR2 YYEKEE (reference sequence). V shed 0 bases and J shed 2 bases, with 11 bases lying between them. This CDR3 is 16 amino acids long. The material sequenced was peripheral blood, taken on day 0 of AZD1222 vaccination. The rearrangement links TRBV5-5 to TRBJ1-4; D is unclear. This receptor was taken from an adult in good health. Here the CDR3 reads CASSLVVTATNEKLFF. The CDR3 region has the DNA TGTGCCAGCAGCTTGGTTGTGACGGCGACTAATGAAAAACTGTTTTTT.